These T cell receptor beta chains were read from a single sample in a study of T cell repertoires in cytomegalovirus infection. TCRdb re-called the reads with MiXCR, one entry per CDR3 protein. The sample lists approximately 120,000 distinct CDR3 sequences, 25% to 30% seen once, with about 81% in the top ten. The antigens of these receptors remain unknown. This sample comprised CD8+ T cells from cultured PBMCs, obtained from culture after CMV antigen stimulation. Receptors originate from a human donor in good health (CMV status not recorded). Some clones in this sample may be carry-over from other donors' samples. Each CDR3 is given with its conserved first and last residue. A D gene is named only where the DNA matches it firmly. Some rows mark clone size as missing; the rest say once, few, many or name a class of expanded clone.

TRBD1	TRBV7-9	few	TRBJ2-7	CASSITGDGDSEEQYF	TGTGCCAGCAGTATCACAGGGGACGGGGATTCGGAGGAGCAGTACTTC
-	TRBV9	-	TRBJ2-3	CASSGVEGPDTQYF	TGTGCCAGCAGCGGCGTGGAAGGTCCAGATACGCAGTATTTT
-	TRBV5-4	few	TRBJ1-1	CASSPWTENTEAFF	TGTGCCAGCAGCCCCTGGACCGAGAACACTGAAGCTTTCTTT
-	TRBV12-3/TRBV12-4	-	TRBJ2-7	CASSLEGRDGEQYF	TGTGCCAGCAGTTTAGAAGGGAGAGACGGCGAGCAGTACTTC
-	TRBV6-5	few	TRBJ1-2	CASSPDRAGYTF	TGTGCCAGCAGTCCGGACAGAGCTGGCTACACCTTC
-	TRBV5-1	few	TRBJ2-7	CASSPAAGSYEQYF	TGCGCCAGCAGCCCGGCGGCAGGGTCCTACGAGCAGTACTTC
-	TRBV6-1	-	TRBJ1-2	CASSSYLLYGYTF	TGTGCCAGCAGTTCTTACTTGCTCTATGGCTACACCTTC
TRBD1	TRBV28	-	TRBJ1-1	CASSLPAGTGLNTEAFF	TGTGCCAGCAGTCTACCGGCCGGGACAGGGCTTAACACTGAAGCTTTCTTT
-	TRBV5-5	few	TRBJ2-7	CASSAHREGTEQYF	TGTGCCAGCAGCGCCCACAGGGAGGGGACGGAGCAGTACTTC
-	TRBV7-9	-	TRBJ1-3	CASSPGRVTSGNTIYF	TGTGCCAGCAGCCCAGGGAGGGTAACCTCTGGAAACACCATATATTTT
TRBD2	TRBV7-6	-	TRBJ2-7	CASSRSGGASEQYF	TGTGCCAGCAGCCGAAGCGGGGGGGCTTCCGAGCAGTACTTC
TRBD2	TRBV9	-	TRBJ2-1	CASSVGLATYNEQFF	TGTGCCAGCAGCGTGGGACTAGCGACCTACAATGAGCAGTTCTTC
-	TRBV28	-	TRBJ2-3	CASSRPTGVDTQYF	TGTGCCAGCAGCCGACCGACAGGAGTAGATACGCAGTATTTT
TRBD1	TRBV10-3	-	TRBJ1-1	CAIMDRDTEAFF	TGTGCCATCATGGACAGGGATACTGAAGCTTTCTTT
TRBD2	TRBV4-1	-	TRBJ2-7	CASSQGGDEQYF	TGCGCCAGCAGCCAGGGGGGGGACGAGCAGTACTTC
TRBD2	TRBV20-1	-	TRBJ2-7	CSATGLALSGTYEQYF	TGCAGTGCTACTGGACTAGCGCTCTCTGGGACCTACGAGCAGTACTTC
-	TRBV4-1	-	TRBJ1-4	CASSQDIARTKEKLFF	TGCGCCAGCAGCCAAGATATCGCCAGGACTAAAGAAAAACTGTTTTTT
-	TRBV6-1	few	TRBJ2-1	CASGQGGSNEQFF	TGTGCCAGCGGCCAGGGGGGTTCAAATGAGCAGTTCTTC
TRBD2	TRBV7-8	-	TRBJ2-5	CASSLLAGLDETQYF	TGTGCCAGCAGCTTGTTAGCGGGGTTAGACGAGACCCAGTACTTC
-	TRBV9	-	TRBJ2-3	CASSPSWNPSTDTQYF	TGTGCCAGCAGCCCCTCGTGGAACCCCAGCACAGATACGCAGTATTTT